The rows below give T cell receptor beta chains drawn from one sample of a study of control samples from healthy donors and cancer patients. Method: immunoSEQ multiplex PCR; TCRdb's copy keeps in-frame clones and lacks some. The table lists about 68,000 clones, 83% of them singletons, with approximately 14% in the top ten. Sequenced material: blood. These receptors came from a man aged 60-69 years in good health. Both conserved end residues are part of each CDR3. D genes are given only for firm matches. Clone sizes are given selectively: once, few, many, or a class where the clone is expanded.

cdr3_aa	cdr3_nt	j_call	d_call	clone_size	v_call
CASSGLVGQPQHF	TGTGCCAGCAGTGGGTTGGTGGGTCAGCCCCAGCATTTT	TRBJ1-5	NA	NA	TRBV2
CATSFRRTGELFF	TGTGCCACCAGCTTTCGTCGAACCGGGGAGCTGTTTTTT	TRBJ2-2	NA	NA	TRBV15
CASSPTGAEETQYF	TGTGCCAGCAGTCCGACAGGGGCCGAAGAGACCCAGTACTTC	TRBJ2-5	TRBD1	NA	TRBV7-9
CASSLSSFDEQFF	TGTGCCAGCAGTTTATCGAGCTTCGATGAGCAGTTCTTC	TRBJ2-1	NA	NA	TRBV27
CATSRVGTSGRDEQFF	TGTGCCACCAGCAGAGTAGGGACTAGCGGGAGAGATGAGCAGTTCTTC	TRBJ2-1	TRBD2	NA	TRBV15
CASSLGLNNEQFF	TGTGCCAGCAGCTTAGGGTTGAACAATGAGCAGTTCTTC	TRBJ2-1	NA	NA	TRBV11-2
CASSYGRRDSPLHF	TGTGCCAGCAGTTACGGGCGTCGGGATTCACCCCTCCACTTT	TRBJ1-6	NA	NA	TRBV6-5
CASSITANTGELFF	TGTGCCAGTAGTATTACAGCGAACACCGGGGAGCTGTTTTTT	TRBJ2-2	NA	few	TRBV19
CSVEDGMNTEAFF	TGCAGCGTTGAAGATGGGATGAACACTGAAGCTTTCTTT	TRBJ1-1	NA	NA	TRBV29-1
CASSFFQGAMNTEAFF	TGCGCCAGCAGCTTCTTCCAGGGGGCCATGAACACTGAAGCTTTCTTT	TRBJ1-1	TRBD1	once	TRBV5-1
CASPSPSGLGDTEAFF	TGTGCCAGCCCATCTCCCTCAGGGCTCGGGGACACTGAAGCTTTCTTT	TRBJ1-1	NA	NA	TRBV6-6
CASNPLPLGLAVYEQYF	TGTGCCAGCAACCCACTTCCTTTGGGACTAGCGGTTTACGAGCAGTACTTC	TRBJ2-7	TRBD2	NA	TRBV6-2/TRBV6-3
CASSLGQGPWETQYF	TGTGCCAGCAGCCTTGGACAGGGGCCCTGGGAGACCCAGTACTTC	TRBJ2-5	TRBD1	NA	TRBV11-3
CASSIFSGTYNEQFF	TGTGCCAGTAGTATATTTAGCGGGACCTACAATGAGCAGTTCTTC	TRBJ2-1	TRBD2	few	TRBV19
CATSDPFSNQPQHF	TGTGCCACCAGTGATCCCTTTAGCAATCAGCCCCAGCATTTT	TRBJ1-5	NA	NA	TRBV24-1
CASSRTGRDTEAFF	TGTGCCAGCAGCCGAACGGGGAGGGACACTGAAGCTTTCTTT	TRBJ1-1	NA	NA	TRBV7-3
CASSPRLAGFYEQYF	TGTGCCAGCAGCCCCCGACTAGCGGGATTCTACGAGCAGTACTTC	TRBJ2-7	TRBD2	NA	TRBV11-2
CSASIQGNTGELFF	TGCAGTGCTAGTATCCAGGGGAACACCGGGGAGCTGTTTTTT	TRBJ2-2	NA	NA	TRBV20-1
CASSLVAGVADTQYF	TGTGCCAGCAGCTTGGTGGCGGGAGTGGCAGATACGCAGTATTTT	TRBJ2-3	TRBD2	once	TRBV5-8
CASSLYGRALDTQYF	TGTGCCAGCAGTTTATACGGGAGGGCCTTAGATACGCAGTATTTT	TRBJ2-3	TRBD2	NA	TRBV27
CASSQGYTEAFF	TGTGCCAGCAGTCAAGGGTACACTGAAGCTTTCTTT	TRBJ1-1	NA	NA	TRBV6-2/TRBV6-3
CASSSRESEQFF	TGTGCCAGCAGCTCCCGGGAGAGTGAGCAGTTCTTC	TRBJ2-1	NA	NA	TRBV7-6
CASSLISGLRANTDTQYF	TGTGCCAGCAGCTTAATCTCAGGTTTGCGGGCCAACACAGATACGCAGTATTTT	TRBJ2-3	NA	once	TRBV7-2
CASSLQAAGAGGYTF	TGTGCCAGCAGCTTACAGGCCGCCGGGGCCGGTGGCTACACCTTC	TRBJ1-2	NA	NA	TRBV7-3
CASSYGQTQYF	TGTGCCAGCAGTTACGGGCAGACCCAGTACTTC	TRBJ2-5	NA	once	TRBV6-5
CASSEATGTATNEKLFF	TGTGCCAGCAGTGAAGCGACCGGGACAGCAACTAATGAAAAACTGTTTTTT	TRBJ1-4	TRBD1	NA	TRBV6-1
CASSVGGGLRNTIYF	TGTGCCAGCAGCGTAGGCGGGGGGCTTAGAAACACCATATATTTT	TRBJ1-3	NA	NA	TRBV9
CASSVGLAKNIQYF	TGTGCCAGCAGCGTAGGGCTAGCCAAAAACATTCAGTACTTC	TRBJ2-4	NA	NA	TRBV9
CAISDYPGLKVETQYF	TGTGCCATCAGTGACTACCCGGGCCTAAAGGTGGAGACCCAGTACTTC	TRBJ2-5	NA	NA	TRBV10-3
CASRADVIYGYTF	TGTGCCAGCAGGGCAGACGTAATCTATGGCTACACCTTC	TRBJ1-2	NA	NA	TRBV6-5
CASSTLTGLRDTQYF	TGTGCCAGCAGTACGCTGACAGGATTGAGAGATACGCAGTATTTT	TRBJ2-3	NA	NA	TRBV6-2/TRBV6-3
CASSNPGYQAETQYF	TGTGCCAGCAGTAACCCGGGGTACCAAGCGGAGACCCAGTACTTC	TRBJ2-5	NA	few	TRBV6-5
CASSLAGTGFVGETQYF	TGTGCCAGCAGCTTGGCTGGGACAGGGTTCGTGGGAGAGACCCAGTACTTC	TRBJ2-5	TRBD1	NA	TRBV5-5
CASSLEPTGIVDEQFF	TGTGCCAGCAGCTTGGAACCAACAGGGATCGTCGATGAGCAGTTCTTC	TRBJ2-1	NA	NA	TRBV7-9
CASSYPAYGYTF	TGTGCCAGCAGTTACCCCGCCTATGGCTACACCTTC	TRBJ1-2	NA	NA	TRBV6-2/TRBV6-3
CASSPDRGSPFSGANVLTF	TGTGCCAGCAGCCCGGACAGGGGGAGCCCCTTCTCTGGGGCCAACGTCCTGACTTTC	TRBJ2-6	TRBD1	NA	TRBV6-2/TRBV6-3
CASSQGGASYNEQFF	TGCGCCAGCAGCCAGGGCGGGGCCTCCTACAATGAGCAGTTCTTC	TRBJ2-1	NA	NA	TRBV4-3
CSARDSREQYF	TGCAGTGCTAGAGATTCGAGGGAGCAGTACTTC	TRBJ2-7	NA	NA	TRBV20-1
CASSFGFKYSGNNEQFF	TGTGCCAGCAGCTTCGGGTTTAAATATAGCGGAAACAATGAGCAGTTCTTC	TRBJ2-1	NA	NA	TRBV5-6
CASSQVAVFHETQYF	TGTGCCAGCAGCCAAGTTGCAGTTTTTCACGAGACCCAGTACTTC	TRBJ2-5	NA	NA	TRBV3-1/TRBV3-2
CASSVAGNTGELFF	TGTGCCAGCAGCGTAGCCGGGAACACCGGGGAGCTGTTTTTT	TRBJ2-2	NA	NA	TRBV9
CASSPRGGYWGQETQYF	TGTGCCAGCAGCCCGAGGGGCGGTTACTGGGGACAAGAGACCCAGTACTTC	TRBJ2-5	NA	NA	TRBV5-4
CSVDRSGRGVDEQFF	TGCAGCGTTGACCGAAGCGGGAGGGGAGTTGATGAGCAGTTCTTC	TRBJ2-1	TRBD2	NA	TRBV29-1
CASSPYGVYEQYF	TGTGCCAGCAGCCCCTACGGGGTCTACGAGCAGTACTTC	TRBJ2-7	NA	few	TRBV7-8
CASSQVAGVDYNEQFF	TGTGCCAGCAGCCAGGTAGCGGGAGTGGATTACAATGAGCAGTTCTTC	TRBJ2-1	TRBD2	NA	TRBV4-2
CASSQEPPGQYNEQFF	TGCGCCAGCAGCCAAGAGCCCCCTGGACAGTACAATGAGCAGTTCTTC	TRBJ2-1	NA	NA	TRBV4-1
CASSFRASIYTGELFF	TGTGCCAGCAGCTTTAGGGCCTCAATTTACACCGGGGAGCTGTTTTTT	TRBJ2-2	NA	NA	TRBV7-3
CASSARQGTKEYF	TGTGCCAGCAGCGCCAGACAGGGAACTAAGGAGTACTTC	TRBJ2-7	TRBD1	NA	TRBV7-8
CASSHLSNQPQHF	TGTGCCAGCAGCCACCTTAGCAATCAGCCCCAGCATTTT	TRBJ1-5	NA	NA	TRBV3-1/TRBV3-2
CATSRDTSRGIGYTF	TGTGCCACCAGCAGAGATACTTCCCGGGGAATCGGCTACACCTTC	TRBJ1-2	NA	NA	TRBV15
CASSQGQWGGPGELFF	TGTGCCAGCAGCCAAGGACAATGGGGAGGTCCCGGGGAGCTGTTTTTT	TRBJ2-2	NA	few	TRBV5-8
CASSDGREVDEQFF	TGCGCCAGCAGTGATGGGCGGGAGGTCGATGAGCAGTTCTTC	TRBJ2-1	TRBD2	NA	TRBV10-2
CAWSTLAGVDTQYF	TGTGCCTGGAGTACCCTAGCGGGAGTAGATACGCAGTATTTT	TRBJ2-3	TRBD2	NA	TRBV30
CASSESGGSYNSPLHF	TGTGCCAGCAGTGAATCGGGGGGCTCCTATAATTCACCCCTCCACTTT	TRBJ1-6	NA	once	TRBV25-1
CASSLGRNNQPQHF	TGTGCCAGCAGCCTGGGTAGAAACAATCAGCCCCAGCATTTT	TRBJ1-5	NA	NA	TRBV28
CASSFLGGGGPQHF	TGTGCCAGCAGTTTCCTGGGCGGGGGGGGGCCCCAGCATTTT	TRBJ1-5	NA	NA	TRBV28
CASSRPGRNQPQHF	TGTGCCAGCAGTCGTCCGGGGCGAAATCAGCCCCAGCATTTT	TRBJ1-5	NA	NA	TRBV27
CASSEWRGGRNEQFF	TGTGCCAGCAGTGAATGGAGGGGAGGGAGGAATGAGCAGTTCTTC	TRBJ2-1	TRBD2	NA	TRBV25-1
CASSHSGSLYNEQFF	TGTGCCAGCAGCCACAGCGGGAGCTTATACAATGAGCAGTTCTTC	TRBJ2-1	TRBD2	NA	TRBV5-4